The 31 T cell receptor beta chains given below trace back to one sample, sequenced in a study of blood T cell repertoires in COVID-19. Clones were read by immunoSEQ multiplex PCR, and TCRdb kept only the in-frame ones, dropping some. This sample has over 120,000 clones, with approximately 87% found just once. The specimen sequenced was peripheral blood. Receptors originate from a human donor in a cohort sampled during active COVID-19.

This chain connects TRBV6-5 to TRBJ2-7; perhaps TRBD1 as D (6 bases). CDR3 length: 13 amino acids. V was shortened by 5 bases and J by 5 bases, with 13 bases between the two germline ends. The germline CDR1 and CDR2 sequences are MNHEY and SVGAGI. CDR3 loop: CASSPDRNNEQYF. The CDR3 coding sequence is TGTGCCAGCAGTCCGGACAGAAATAACGAGCAGTACTTC.

This clone was seen only once. The chain uses TRBV6-5 and TRBJ1-5; 9 bases map to TRBD1. The CDR3 spans 15 residues. Germline CDR1 MNHEY, CDR2 SVGAGI. The J segment lost 2 bases and the V segment lost 6 bases, leaving 5 bases of the junction unmatched. The CDR3 region has the DNA TGTGCCAGCAGACAGGGGGCGAGCCGCAATCAGCCCCAGCATTTT. Translation: CASRQGASRNQPQHF.

The chain employs TRBV6-4 and TRBJ2-1, with 7 positions matching TRBD2. With V trimmed by 9 bases and J by 7 bases, 6 bases remained unmatched. The CDR3 consists of 12 residues. Germline-derived CDR1 and CDR2 are MRHNA and SNTAGT. In DNA, the CDR3 is TGTGCCAGGACTAGCCTCCCGAATGAGCAGTTCTTC. Protein product: CARTSLPNEQFF.

The chain employs TRBV5-1 and TRBJ1-1; 11 bases agree with TRBD1. V dropped 0 bases and J dropped 4; count of bases not matched to a gene: 2. The CDR3 extends over 15 amino acids. Germline CDR1 and CDR2: SGHRS and YFSETQ. The DNA for the CDR3 is TGCGCCAGCAGCTTGGGGACAGGGGGCATCACTGAAGCTTTCTTT. Its translation is CASSLGTGGITEAFF. The full variable domain, completed using reference TRBV5-1 and TRBJ1-1, is KAGVTQTPRYLIKTRGQQVTLSCSPISGHRSVSWYQQTPGQGLQFLFEYFSETQRNKGNFPGRFSGRQFSNSRSEMNVSTLELGDSALYLCASSLGTGGITEAFFGQGTRLTVV.

This clone has just one count. The chain employs TRBV15 and TRBJ2-2; 9 bases are shared with TRBD1. J was trimmed by 6 bases and V by 3 bases; bases with no gene match: 5. This CDR3 is built from 15 residues. Germline V gene data show CDR1 as LNHNV and CDR2 as YYDKDF (reference sequence). CDR3 sequence: CATSRDRGRAGELFF. CDR3 sequence (DNA): TGTGCCACCAGCAGGGACAGGGGTCGAGCCGGGGAGCTGTTTTTT. Drawing the rest from reference TRBV15 and TRBJ2-2, the complete variable domain is DAMVIQNPRYQVTQFGKPVTLSCSQTLNHNVMYWYQQKSSQAPKLLFHYYDKDFNNEADTPDNFQSRRPNTSFCFLDIRSPGLGDTAMYLCATSRDRGRAGELFFGEGSRLTVL.

J is TRBJ2-2 and V is TRBV24-1, with D perhaps matching TRBD2 (6 bases). The CDR3 runs 15 residues. Trimming took off 5 bases at V and 5 bases at J, with 14 bases between the two ends. Germline CDR1 KGHDR, CDR2 SFDVKD. The CDR3 DNA sequence: TGTGCCACCAGTGGGGAGGCGGGAACGACCGGGGAGCTGTTTTTT. Its translation: CATSGEAGTTGELFF.

The J gene is TRBJ2-1, the V gene TRBV5-6, with 10 nucleotides matching TRBD2. The CDR3 loop spans 17 amino acids. The germline CDR1 and CDR2 sequences are SGHDT and YYEEEE. J gave up 3 bases and V 4 bases, and 10 bases lay outside the gene matches. CDR3: CASSMGAGTSDYNEQFF. The CDR3 coding sequence is TGTGCCAGCAGCATGGGAGCGGGGACTAGCGACTACAATGAGCAGTTCTTC.

This sequence joins TRBV9 and TRBJ2-2; D might be TRBD1 (5 bases). The V and J ends lost 0 bases and 6 bases respectively, with 12 bases between them. The germline CDR1 and CDR2 sequences are SGDLS and YYNGEE. CDR3 size: 15 residues. The CDR3, as DNA: TGTGCCAGCAGCGTAGATTCAGGGTGGCCCGGGGAGCTGTTTTTT. Its protein product is CASSVDSGWPGELFF.

In its sample, this clone was seen once. The chain has TRBV7-2 and TRBJ2-5; D is possibly TRBD2 (7 bases). The CDR3 contains 14 residues. The germline V gene has CDR1 SGHTA and CDR2 FQGNSA. V was cut by 7 bases and J by 7 bases, with 19 bases left in between. The chain's CDR3 is CASNPGGGEGTQYF. DNA of the CDR3: TGTGCCAGCAACCCCGGAGGGGGGGAGGGGACCCAGTACTTC.

This chain connects TRBV7-9 to TRBJ1-2; the D gene is possibly TRBD1 (5 bases). Germline values: CDR1 SEHNR, CDR2 FQNEAQ (reference sequence). The CDR3 sequence is 15 residues long. The V end lost 3 bases, the J end lost 2 bases, and 13 bases lay between the germline ends. The chain's CDR3 is CASSFPGPANYGYTF. The CDR3 DNA reads TGTGCCAGCAGCTTCCCAGGGCCGGCGAACTATGGCTACACCTTC. The variable domain in full, with the rest retrieved from reference TRBV7-9 and TRBJ1-2, is DTGVSQNPRHKITKRGQNVTFRCDPISEHNRLYWYRQTLGQGPEFLTYFQNEAQLEKSRLLSDRFSAERPKGSFSTLEIQRTEQGDSAMYLCASSFPGPANYGYTFGSGTRLTVV.

The chain has TRBV28 and TRBJ1-2; D not certain. This CDR3 is built from 13 residues. V was clipped by 3 bases and J by 2 bases, with 7 bases between them. Germline assignment: CDR1 MDHEN and CDR2 SYDVKM. CDR3 nucleotide sequence: TGTGCCAGCAGTTTTACAAAAAACTATGGCTACACCTTC. Its translation is CASSFTKNYGYTF.

The gene calls are TRBV28 and TRBJ1-2; D call uncertain. The V end lost 5 bases, the J end lost 2 bases, and 12 bases lay between the germline ends. Germline assignment: CDR1 MDHEN and CDR2 SYDVKM. This CDR3 comprises 14 residues. Written as DNA, the CDR3 is TGTGCCAGCAGTCTCCCCCGGGTAAACTATGGCTACACCTTC. Translating gives CASSLPRVNYGYTF.

The rearrangement links TRBV19 to TRBJ2-2; 10 nucleotides agree with TRBD2. Germline V gene sequence: CDR1 LNHDA, CDR2 SQIVND (reference sequence). The CDR3 runs to 15 residues. The junction had 1 base not matched to a gene; V was cut back by 2 bases and J by 4 bases. CDR3 in amino acids: CASSILAGATGELFF. DNA for the CDR3: TGTGCCAGTAGTATACTAGCGGGAGCCACCGGGGAGCTGTTTTTT.

The rearrangement links TRBV10-3 to TRBJ2-2, with 7 bases fitting TRBD1. Germline CDR1 reads ENHRY; CDR2 reads SYGVKD. The CDR3 runs 14 residues. V gave up 5 bases and J gave up 2 bases; unmatched junction bases: 2. The CDR3 sequence is CAISRDRNTGELFF. The CDR3 DNA sequence: TGTGCCATCAGTCGGGACAGAAACACCGGGGAGCTGTTTTTT.

The chain uses TRBV6-5 and TRBJ1-6; tentatively, D is TRBD1 (6 bases). Germline V CDR1 and CDR2: MNHEY, SVGAGI. The CDR3 is made up of 15 amino acids. The V and J ends lost 10 bases and 2 bases respectively, with 15 bases between them. The CDR3 DNA sequence: TGTGCCACCCTCAATAGACAGGCCTATAATTCACCCCTCCACTTT. Translating it yields CATLNRQAYNSPLHF.

The genes are TRBV6-5 and TRBJ2-7, with TRBD2 identical over 9 bases. This CDR3 has 14 residues. Unmatched junction bases numbered 8, after V lost 8 bases and J lost 3 bases. CDR1 is MNHEY, CDR2 SVGAGI, per germline. Written as DNA, the CDR3 is TGTGCCAGCGATAAGGCGGGGGGGGGCTACGAGCAGTACGTC. Translating gives CASDKAGGGYEQYV.

This clone showed up just a few times. The rearrangement links TRBV2 to TRBJ1-6; 7 bases are a match to TRBD1. V was clipped by 6 bases and J by 10 bases; unmatched bases: 9. This CDR3 comprises 14 residues. The V gene's germline CDR1 is SNHLY and CDR2 FYNNEI. The CDR3 DNA sequence: TGTGCCAGCAGCCTATGGACAGGAGGATCACCCCTCCACTTT. The encoded protein is CASSLWTGGSPLHF.

This rearrangement joins TRBV5-1 to TRBJ2-1; 8 bases align to TRBD2. Trimming cost V 0 bases and J 5 bases; bases outside gene matches: 4. This CDR3 spans 15 amino acids. Germline V gene sequence: CDR1 SGHRS, CDR2 YFSETQ. CDR3 bases: TGCGCCAGCAGCTTGGAACTAGCGGTGAACAATGAGCAGTTCTTC. Its protein is CASSLELAVNNEQFF. Full variable domain (rest looked up from reference TRBV5-1 and TRBJ2-1): KAGVTQTPRYLIKTRGQQVTLSCSPISGHRSVSWYQQTPGQGLQFLFEYFSETQRNKGNFPGRFSGRQFSNSRSEMNVSTLELGDSALYLCASSLELAVNNEQFFGPGTRLTVL.

This clone appeared a single time. The J gene is TRBJ2-5, the V gene TRBV3-1 (or the pseudogene TRBV3-2); TRBD2 agrees at 8 bases. The junction had 8 bases not matched to a gene; V was cut back by 9 bases and J by 2 bases. CDR1 is LGHDT, CDR2 YNNKEL, per germline (reference sequence). The CDR3 runs 14 residues. The CDR3 coding sequence is TGTGCCAGTACGTTTTTAGCGGGACAAGAGACCCAGTACTTC. It codes for CASTFLAGQETQYF.

In this sample, this clone turned up a few times. The rearrangement joins TRBV19 to TRBJ1-3, with 7 bases identical to TRBD1. V lost 7 bases to trimming and J lost 1 base; unmatched junction nucleotides: 16. Per germline, CDR1 LNHDA and CDR2 SQIVND (reference sequence). This CDR3 is built from 18 residues. CDR3 loop: CASTTTPGQPNSGNTIYF. In DNA, the CDR3 is TGTGCCAGTACCACTACCCCGGGACAGCCTAATTCTGGAAACACCATATATTTT.

J is TRBJ2-1 and V is TRBV6-2 or TRBV6-3; weak D call: TRBD2 (6 bases). Germline V CDR1 and CDR2: MNHEY, SVGEGT. CDR3 length equals 16 residues. Trimming removed 2 bases at V and 4 bases at J, with 15 bases between. CDR3 amino acids: CASSYGGTPFYNEQFF. The CDR3 DNA reads TGTGCCAGCAGTTACGGGGGGACTCCATTTTACAATGAGCAGTTCTTC.

This rearrangement joins TRBV7-2 to TRBJ2-3; D is ambiguous. There are 13 residues in the CDR3. Trimming took off 2 bases at V and 5 bases at J, with 8 bases between the two ends. Germline CDR1 and CDR2: SGHTA and FQGNSA. This chain's CDR3 is CASSLIFGDTQYF. The CDR3 DNA sequence: TGTGCCAGCAGCTTAATATTCGGAGATACGCAGTATTTT.

This chain uses TRBV24-1 with TRBJ1-2, with TRBD1 identical over 8 bases. CDR1 and CDR2 (germline): KGHDR, SFDVKD. The CDR3 has 17 residues. Trimming at V came to 4 bases and at J to 8 bases, leaving 17 bases not matched to a gene. The DNA of the CDR3 is TGTGCCACCAGTGACAGAGAGAGTCCGGACAGGGAACAAGGCTACACCTTC. Protein sequence: CATSDRESPDREQGYTF.

The CDR3 coding sequence is TGTGCCAGCAGCTTAGGCCTCGGTTTAACGGGGGGCTACACCTTC. Translation gives CASSLGLGLTGGYTF. The rearrangement joins TRBV11-3 to TRBJ1-2, with unresolved D. Trimming took off 1 base at V and 8 bases at J, with 17 bases between the two ends. Germline CDR1 is SGHNT and CDR2 is YENEEA. The CDR3 runs to 15 residues.

This clone was detected only a few times. The gene calls are TRBV5-5 and TRBJ1-3, with D possibly TRBD1 on 6 matching bases. Germline V gene lookup returns CDR1 SGHKS and CDR2 YYEKEE (reference sequence). V lost 6 bases to trimming and J lost 2 bases, with 15 bases between them. This CDR3 has 15 amino acids. The CDR3 nucleotides read TGTGCCAGCATCCTCGACTCAGGGGCTGGAAACACCATATATTTT. It translates to CASILDSGAGNTIYF.

The V call is TRBV11-2, the J call TRBJ1-2, with TRBD1 matching 10 bases. Trimming cost V 6 bases and J 3 bases; bases outside gene matches: 10. Germline assignment: CDR1 SGHAT and CDR2 FQNNGV. The CDR3 contains 16 residues. The CDR3 region is CASRAGTGVFDYGYTF. The CDR3, as DNA: TGTGCCAGCAGAGCCGGGACAGGGGTTTTTGACTATGGCTACACCTTC.

The chain recombines TRBV2 with TRBJ2-7; 11 bases are a match to TRBD2. The CDR3 is made up of 14 amino acids. Per the germline V gene, CDR1 is SNHLY and CDR2 is FYNNEI. The ends lost 6 bases at V and 4 bases at J; junction bases unmatched: 5. CDR3 protein: CASRKTSGDYEQYF. CDR3 in DNA: TGTGCCAGCAGGAAGACTAGCGGGGATTACGAGCAGTACTTC.

V and J are TRBV5-5 and TRBJ1-2; D remains ambiguous. The CDR3 covers 14 residues. Trimming shortened V by 1 base and J by 5 bases, and 12 bases separated the two germline ends. Germline V CDR1 and CDR2: SGHKS, YYEKEE (reference sequence). Here the CDR3 reads CASSLRIAGYGYTF. As DNA, the CDR3 is TGTGCCAGCAGCTTGAGGATCGCAGGTTATGGCTACACCTTC.

In its sample, this clone was seen a few times. This chain links TRBV6-6 with TRBJ1-2, with a possible D match to TRBD1 (5 bases). Germline CDR1 MNHNY, CDR2 SVGAGI (reference sequence). V was pared by 5 bases and J by 4 bases, with 8 bases between. The CDR3 length is 12 residues. CDR3 protein: CASSIDSYGYTF. The CDR3 nucleotides are TGTGCCAGCAGTATCGACAGCTATGGCTACACCTTC.

The chain recombines TRBV15 with TRBJ2-1, with 9 bases aligning to TRBD2. The ends lost 6 bases at V and 2 bases at J; junction bases unmatched: 14. Germline V gene data show CDR1 as LNHNV and CDR2 as YYDKDF (reference sequence). The CDR3 loop spans 18 amino acids. The CDR3 region has the DNA TGTGCCACCAGTGAAGTTAGCGGGAGAGAGGCGCCCTACAATGAGCAGTTCTTC. Its translation: CATSEVSGREAPYNEQFF.

This chain connects TRBV27 to TRBJ2-2; 9 bases are a match to TRBD2. V lost 6 bases to trimming and J lost 6 bases; unmatched junction nucleotides: 11. The CDR3 loop spans 16 amino acids. Germline CDR1 MNHEY, CDR2 SMNVEV (reference sequence). The CDR3 region is CASSGGRAIDSGELFF. Here the CDR3 DNA reads TGTGCCAGCAGCGGCGGGAGGGCCATTGATTCCGGGGAGCTGTTTTTT.